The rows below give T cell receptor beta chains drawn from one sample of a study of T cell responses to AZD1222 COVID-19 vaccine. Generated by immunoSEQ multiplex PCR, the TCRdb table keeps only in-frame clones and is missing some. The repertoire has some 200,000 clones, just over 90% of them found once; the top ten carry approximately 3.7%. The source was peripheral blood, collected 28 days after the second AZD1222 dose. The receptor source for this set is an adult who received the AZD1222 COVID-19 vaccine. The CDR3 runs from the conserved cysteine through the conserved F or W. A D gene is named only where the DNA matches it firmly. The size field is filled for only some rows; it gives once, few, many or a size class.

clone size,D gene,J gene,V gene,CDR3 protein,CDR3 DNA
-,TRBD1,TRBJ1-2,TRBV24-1,CATSDLRQGYGYTF,TGTGCCACCAGTGATCTCCGACAGGGATATGGCTACACCTTC
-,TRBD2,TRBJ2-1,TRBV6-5,CASRGTSKFF,TGTGCCAGCAGGGGGACTAGCAAGTTCTTC
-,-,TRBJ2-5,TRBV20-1,CSAKYQETQYF,TGCAGTGCTAAGTACCAAGAGACCCAGTACTTC
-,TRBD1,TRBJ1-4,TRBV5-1,CASSQQIYRGTEKLFF,TGCGCCAGCAGCCAGCAGATTTACAGGGGTACGGAAAAACTGTTTTTT
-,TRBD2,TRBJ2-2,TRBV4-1,CASSHVAGTNTGELFF,TGCGCCAGCAGCCATGTAGCGGGAACGAACACCGGGGAGCTGTTTTTT
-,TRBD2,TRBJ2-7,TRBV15,CATSRGPSDSGLAFYEQYF,TGTGCCACCAGCAGAGGACCCTCAGATTCGGGACTAGCTTTTTACGAGCAGTACTTC
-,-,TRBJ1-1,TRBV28,CASSFNWNTEAFF,TGTGCCAGCAGTTTTAATTGGAACACTGAAGCTTTCTTT
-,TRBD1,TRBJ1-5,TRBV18,CASSPLQGRGQPQHF,TGTGCCAGCTCACCGTTACAGGGGAGAGGCCAGCCCCAGCATTTT
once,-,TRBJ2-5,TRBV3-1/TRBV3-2,CASSQAAGQDETQYF,TGTGCCAGCAGCCAAGCAGCGGGACAGGACGAGACCCAGTACTTC
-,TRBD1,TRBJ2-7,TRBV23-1,CARLINRDSSYEQYF,TGCGCCAGACTGATAAACCGGGACAGCTCCTACGAGCAGTACTTC
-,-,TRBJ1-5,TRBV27,CASSLFRNQPQHF,TGTGCCAGCAGTTTATTTCGCAATCAGCCCCAGCATTTT
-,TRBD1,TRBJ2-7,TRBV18,CASSPPTGYEQYF,TGTGCCAGCTCACCCCCGACAGGGTACGAGCAGTACTTC
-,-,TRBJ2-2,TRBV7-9,CASSLFTPTGELFF,TGTGCCAGCAGCTTATTCACCCCCACCGGGGAGCTGTTTTTT
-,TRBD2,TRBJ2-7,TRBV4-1,CASSQDSLLAGAENEQYF,TGCGCCAGCAGCCAAGATAGTCTCCTAGCGGGAGCCGAAAACGAGCAGTACTTC
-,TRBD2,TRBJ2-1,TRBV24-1,CATSASGRTRSFYNEQFF,TGTGCCACCAGTGCCAGCGGGAGAACCCGAAGCTTCTACAATGAGCAGTTCTTC
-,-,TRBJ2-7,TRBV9,CASSVASGTYEQYF,TGTGCCAGCAGCGTAGCCAGCGGTACCTACGAGCAGTACTTC
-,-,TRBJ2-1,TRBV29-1,CSVGPGGSYNEQFF,TGCAGCGTTGGTCCAGGGGGGTCCTACAATGAGCAGTTCTTC
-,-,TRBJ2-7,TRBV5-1,CASSLGRGRSYEQYF,TGCGCCAGCAGCTTGGGACGGGGGCGCTCCTACGAGCAGTACTTC
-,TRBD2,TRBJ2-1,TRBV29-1,CSLRLAGGYNEQFF,TGCAGCTTACGACTAGCGGGAGGCTACAATGAGCAGTTCTTC
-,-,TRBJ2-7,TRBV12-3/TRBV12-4,CASRPRARYEQYF,TGTGCCAGCCGCCCCCGGGCCAGATACGAGCAGTACTTC
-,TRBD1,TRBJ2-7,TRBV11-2,CASRARQGSYEQYF,TGTGCCAGCAGGGCCCGACAGGGCTCCTACGAGCAGTACTTC
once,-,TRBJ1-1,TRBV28,CASSPPGRANTEAFF,TGTGCCAGCAGTCCTCCCGGACGGGCCAACACTGAAGCTTTCTTT
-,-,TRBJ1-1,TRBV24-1,CATSDSTEAFF,TGTGCCACCAGTGACAGCACTGAAGCTTTCTTT
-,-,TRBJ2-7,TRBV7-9,CASSFGNRVDEQYF,TGTGCCAGCAGCTTCGGCAACAGGGTCGACGAGCAGTACTTC
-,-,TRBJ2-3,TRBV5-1,CASSAGVGNTDTQYF,TGCGCCAGCAGCGCCGGTGTGGGGAACACAGATACGCAGTATTTT
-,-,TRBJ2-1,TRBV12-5,CASGPDGGLEQFF,TGTGCTAGCGGTCCGGACGGAGGGCTCGAGCAGTTCTTC
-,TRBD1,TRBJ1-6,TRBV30,CAWRAGGAGSPLHF,TGTGCCTGGAGAGCAGGGGGCGCGGGATCACCCCTCCACTTT
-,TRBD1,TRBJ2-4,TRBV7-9,CASSLAYMDRAKNIQYF,TGTGCCAGCAGCTTAGCCTACATGGACAGGGCCAAAAACATTCAGTACTTC
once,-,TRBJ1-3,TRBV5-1,CASSLGSSSGNTIYF,TGCGCCAGCAGCTTGGGGAGCTCATCTGGAAACACCATATATTTT
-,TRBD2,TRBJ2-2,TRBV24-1,CATRGRNTGELFF,TGTGCCACACGCGGGAGGAACACCGGGGAGCTGTTTTTT
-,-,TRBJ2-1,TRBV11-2,CASNRGLGRNDEQFF,TGTGCCAGCAACCGCGGCCTGGGACGTAATGATGAGCAGTTCTTC
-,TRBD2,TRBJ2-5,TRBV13,CASSPPRGGGVETQYF,TGTGCCAGCAGCCCCCCCCGGGGGGGCGGAGTTGAGACCCAGTACTTC
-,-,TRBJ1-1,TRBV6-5,CASRYTGPSRAFF,TGTGCCAGCAGATATACAGGGCCTTCCAGAGCTTTCTTT
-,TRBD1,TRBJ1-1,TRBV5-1,CASSGGTAPGEAFF,TGCGCCAGCAGCGGAGGGACAGCCCCAGGAGAAGCTTTCTTT
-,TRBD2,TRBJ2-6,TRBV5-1,CASSWVDMRLAGVTGANVLTF,TGCGCCAGCAGCTGGGTAGACATGAGACTAGCGGGAGTGACCGGGGCCAACGTCCTGACTTTC
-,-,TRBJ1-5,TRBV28,CANNRAGQPQHF,TGTGCCAACAACAGGGCAGGCCAGCCCCAGCATTTT
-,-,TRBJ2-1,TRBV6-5,CASSFDGDNEQFF,TGTGCCAGCAGTTTTGATGGGGACAATGAGCAGTTCTTC
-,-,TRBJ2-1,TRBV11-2,CASSLKSGNEQFF,TGTGCCAGCAGCTTAAAATCTGGAAATGAGCAGTTCTTC
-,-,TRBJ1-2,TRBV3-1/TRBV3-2,CASSQRLQDYGYTF,TGTGCCAGCAGCCAAAGACTACAGGACTATGGCTACACCTTC
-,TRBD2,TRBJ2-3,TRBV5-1,CASSSGTRAVTDTQYF,TGCGCCAGCAGCTCCGGGACTAGGGCGGTTACAGATACGCAGTATTTT
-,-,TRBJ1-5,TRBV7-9,CASSLESPLEPQHF,TGTGCCAGCAGCTTAGAGAGCCCGCTTGAGCCCCAGCATTTT
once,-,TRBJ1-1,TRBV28,CALKGNTEAFF,TGTGCCCTCAAGGGCAACACTGAAGCTTTCTTT
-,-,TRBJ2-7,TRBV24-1,CATSPAESSYEQYF,TGTGCCACCAGTCCCGCCGAGAGCTCCTACGAGCAGTACTTC
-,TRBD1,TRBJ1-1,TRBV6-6,CASRQTGGENTEAFF,TGTGCCAGCAGACAGACAGGGGGGGAGAACACTGAAGCTTTCTTT
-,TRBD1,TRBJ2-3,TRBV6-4,CASSSQGVVTDTQYF,TGTGCCAGCAGTTCACAGGGGGTGGTTACAGATACGCAGTATTTT
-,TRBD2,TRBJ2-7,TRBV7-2,CASSLGLAGDEQYF,TGTGCCAGCAGCTTAGGCCTAGCGGGAGACGAGCAGTACTTC
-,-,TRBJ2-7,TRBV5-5,CASSFWERTYEQYF,TGTGCCAGCAGCTTTTGGGAAAGGACCTACGAGCAGTACTTC
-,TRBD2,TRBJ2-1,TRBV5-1,CASSLTGGTYNEQFF,TGCGCCAGCAGCTTGACGGGAGGCACCTACAATGAGCAGTTCTTC
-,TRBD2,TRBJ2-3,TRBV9,CASSPLAGGNTDTQYF,TGTGCCAGCAGCCCACTAGCGGGAGGGAACACAGATACGCAGTATTTT
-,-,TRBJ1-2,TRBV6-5,CASSRTEDGYTF,TGTGCCAGCAGCCGGACAGAGGATGGCTACACCTTC
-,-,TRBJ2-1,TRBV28,CASSFRGGAYNEQFF,TGTGCCAGCAGTTTTAGGGGCGGAGCTTACAATGAGCAGTTCTTC
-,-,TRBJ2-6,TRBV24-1,CATSAAGSGANVLTF,TGTGCCACCAGTGCCGCAGGCTCTGGGGCCAACGTCCTGACTTTC
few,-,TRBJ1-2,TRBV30,CAWSYQGNGYTF,TGTGCCTGGAGCTACCAGGGGAACGGCTACACCTTC
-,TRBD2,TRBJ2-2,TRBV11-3,CASSRLAGATTGELFF,TGTGCCAGCAGCCGACTAGCGGGAGCAACCACCGGGGAGCTGTTTTTT